These T cell receptor beta chains were read from a single sample in a study of blood T cells in healthy people across ages. TCRdb recomputed calls from the 5' RACE reads with MiXCR, one row per CDR3 protein. The table records roughly 1,800,000 distinct CDR3 sequences, 49% of them present only once. The sequencing input was blood. These receptor sequences come from a woman aged 40-49 years in good health. Each CDR3 is given with its conserved first and last residue. The D gene is left open where the match is weak. The size entry is marked missing in some rows and otherwise reads once, few, many or a size class.

d_call j_call v_call clone_size cdr3_aa cdr3_nt
- TRBJ1-2 TRBV4-2 few CASSQEGTPNYGYTF TGTGCCAGCAGCCAAGAGGGGACACCGAACTATGGCTACACCTTC
TRBD2 TRBJ2-3 TRBV6-5 once CATSKGFVAGRDTQYF TGTGCCACCTCAAAGGGATTCGTAGCGGGCCGGGATACGCAGTATTTT
TRBD1 TRBJ1-6 TRBV6-1 - CASSEVGGAGSSYNSPLHF TGTGCCAGCAGTGAAGTAGGGGGCGCGGGTAGCTCCTATAATTCACCCCTCCACTTT
- TRBJ1-2 TRBV5-1 - CASSLDIRNYGYTF TGCGCCAGCAGCTTGGATATCAGAAACTATGGCTACACCTTC
- TRBJ1-6 TRBV5-5 few CASSFLTVPNSPLHF TGTGCCAGCAGCTTTTTGACAGTCCCCAATTCACCCCTCCACTTT
TRBD1 TRBJ2-5 TRBV6-5 once CASTFGDSQYF TGTGCCAGCACCTTCGGGGACAGCCAGTACTTC
- TRBJ1-2 TRBV20-1 - CSARDRGFWEGYTF TGCAGTGCTAGAGATCGGGGCTTTTGGGAAGGCTACACCTTC
- TRBJ2-6 TRBV7-3 few CASSPARTGANVLTF TGTGCCAGCAGCCCAGCGCGGACTGGGGCCAACGTCCTGACTTTC
- TRBJ1-2 TRBV29-1 - CSVVLSGGYTF TGCAGCGTCGTTTTGTCTGGTGGCTACACCTTC
TRBD2 TRBJ2-7 TRBV2 - CASSERGAGRSSYEQYF TGTGCCAGCAGTGAAAGGGGAGCGGGGAGGAGCTCCTACGAGCAGTACTTC
- TRBJ2-7 TRBV7-6 - CASSSAGRIREQYF TGTGCCAGCAGCTCAGCCGGGAGAATTCGCGAGCAGTACTTC
- TRBJ2-1 TRBV7-9 few CASTGENYNEQFF TGTGCCAGCACAGGGGAAAATTACAATGAGCAGTTCTTC
- TRBJ2-5 TRBV19 - CASAVLTGETQYF TGTGCCTCCGCTGTCCTAACGGGGGAGACCCAGTACTTC
- TRBJ2-3 TRBV9 - CASSDPFRPGDTQYF TGTGCCAGCAGCGACCCCTTTCGCCCCGGGGATACGCAGTATTTT
- TRBJ2-1 TRBV29-1 - CSVEAPHLGRGGDYNEQFF TGCAGCGTTGAAGCCCCCCACCTGGGACGAGGGGGGGATTACAATGAGCAGTTCTTC
- TRBJ2-1 TRBV29-1 - CSVEDPRQAKDNEQFF TGCAGCGTTGAAGATCCCCGACAGGCCAAAGACAATGAGCAGTTCTTC
TRBD2 TRBJ2-1 TRBV24-1 - CATSDWNLAGAKDEQFF TGTGCCACCAGTGATTGGAACCTAGCGGGGGCCAAGGATGAGCAGTTCTTC
- TRBJ2-1 TRBV27 - CASSLWAGNNEQFF TGTGCCAGCAGTTTGTGGGCGGGAAACAATGAGCAGTTCTTC
- TRBJ1-5 TRBV2 - CASSDRQSNQPQHF TGTGCCAGCAGTGACCGACAGAGCAATCAGCCCCAGCATTTT
- TRBJ2-1 TRBV7-9 - CASSPRGDSSMGQFF TGTGCCAGCAGCCCCCGCGGGGACTCTTCAATGGGGCAGTTCTTC
TRBD2 TRBJ2-5 TRBV29-1 - CSVIEGSGGRVETQYF TGCAGCGTCATAGAGGGTAGCGGGGGACGAGTGGAGACCCAGTACTTC
- TRBJ2-1 TRBV15 - CATLGNVGYNEQFF TGTGCCACCCTGGGTAACGTCGGGTACAATGAGCAGTTCTTC
- TRBJ2-1 TRBV24-1 once CATSRGGVGRNNEQFF TGTGCCACCAGTAGAGGGGGGGTCGGGAGAAACAATGAGCAGTTCTTC